The clone carrying this TCR beta chain was counted at least ten times. Its antigen remains unidentified. CDR3 length: 17 residues. From germline, CDR1 is LGHNT and CDR2 FRNRAP. Trimming at V came to 5 bases and at J to 1 base, leaving 12 bases not matched to a gene. This sample was taken from a study of CD8+CD57+ T cells in acquired aplastic anemia. Study-wide background: The sorted CD4+ and CD8+ cells yielded an average around 3.2 ug of DNA. The study obtained 10 million to 12 million reads on average for CD4+ cells from healthy donors.

Study results and limitations: The CD8+ Simpson's diversity of patients and controls was not significantly different. Patients and controls shared twenty-nine CD8+ CDR3 sequences.

According to the study, genomic DNA was the template for TCR beta VDJ and CDR3 profiling. TCRdb reprocessed the reads via MiXCR and lists one record per CDR3 protein. The sample comprises 110,000 or so distinct CDR3 sequences, 51% of which are singletons, and 25% to 35% rests with the top ten. The sequence came from a human donor in good health, serving as a control. The J gene is TRBJ2-3, the V gene TRBV12-5; 7 bases map to TRBD2. Sequenced material: sorted CD4+, CD8+, or CD8+CD57+ T cells (not recorded which) from PBMCs. The CDR3 region is CASGPRSTSGGTDTQYF. CDR3 coding DNA: TGTGCTAGTGGTCCTCGTTCGACAAGCGGGGGCACAGATACGCAGTATTTT.